This T cell receptor (beta chain) was captured by sequencing in a study of early T cells in non-severe SARS-CoV-2 infection. Overall study findings and caveats: Comparison of clonotypes with VDJdb favored anti-spike CD8 responses while missing private and CD4 specificities.

This clonotype was detected a few times. No antigen is known for it. Its ends do not fully match the called genes, so a read error is possible. TCRdb re-called the 5' RACE reads through MiXCR, storing one row per CDR3 protein. This sample has about 52,000 distinct CDR3 sequences, with 8% to 10% found just once. In germline, CDR1 is ENHRY, CDR2 SYGVKD. CDR3 length: 16 residues. Sequenced sample: whole blood. The V gene is TRBV10-3, the J gene TRBJ1-1; D remains unclear. This TCR came from an adult who was a healthcare worker with PCR-confirmed SARS-CoV-2 infection or an uninfected control (not recorded which). Here the CDR3 DNA reads TGTGCCACCAGTCCCTGGGTGGGCCCTGTGAACACTGAAGCTTTCTTT. This gives the protein CATSPWVGPVNTEAFF.